This T cell receptor (beta chain) was identified during a study of control samples from healthy donors and cancer patients. Germline assignment: CDR1 LNHDA and CDR2 SQIVND (reference sequence). Trimming removed 5 bases at V and 6 bases at J, with 10 bases between. The CDR3 contains 12 residues. The data were produced by immunoSEQ multiplex PCR, yet TCRdb's version contains in-frame clones alone and is incomplete. The sample lists roughly 80,000 clones, 70% to 90% seen once, with under 2.5% in the top ten. Input material: PBMCs. The sequence was collected from a woman aged 55 to 70 with head and neck cancer. The V and J genes are TRBV19 and TRBJ2-5; D perhaps matches TRBD1 (5 bases). Here the CDR3 DNA reads TGTGCCAGTAGTGGTCAGGGAAAGACCCAGTACTTC. Translating gives CASSGQGKTQYF.